This T cell receptor beta chain is drawn from a study of shared clonotypes between healthy human individuals. Study conclusions and caveats: Only blood samples were collected, and tissue repertoires likely differ.

Under the authors' procedure: For the immunoSEQ data, sequences were junction-only without quality scores, so filtering differed. The method was immunoSEQ multiplex PCR; TCRdb's version includes in-frame clones alone and lacks a portion of them. V, J and clone size were drawn from that table, and D and trimming were deduced from the DNA. The data hold 550,000 to 700,000 clones, with roughly 72% observed a single time. Both subsets, CD45RA+ naive and CD45RA-negative memory, were split from the CD4+ cells. Per the germline V gene, CDR1 is MGHRA and CDR2 is YSYEKL. This CDR3 comprises 14 residues. Notes on this clone: What it recognizes is unknown. Sequence at one end of the junction differs from germline and may be a read error.

This receptor was taken from a woman aged 25-40 years in good health. The sample consisted of memory CD4+ T cells sorted from blood. Specified subset: CD45RA-negative fraction. The chain is built from TRBV4-1 and TRBJ2-7; no clear D gene. CDR3 DNA: TGCGCCAGCAGCCAAGGGCCCCGGGCCCCCGCCTTAGTATTC. Its translation is CASSQGPRAPALVF.